This T cell receptor (beta chain) was recovered during a study of blood T cell repertoires in COVID-19. Profiled with immunoSEQ multiplex PCR; TCRdb holds only in-frame clones, not every one. The table has under 300,000 clones, around 87% seen once. V was clipped by 0 bases and J by 2 bases, with 11 bases between them. Germline lookup yields CDR1 SQVTM and CDR2 ANQGSEA. The CDR3 contains 14 residues. The V gene is TRBV29-1, the J gene TRBJ2-7; D remains unclear. The TCR originated in a man between 18 and 29 years old with active or convalescent COVID-19. The sequencing sample was made of peripheral blood. The CDR3: CSVEDPGGAYEQYF. The CDR3 nucleotides read TGCAGCGTTGAAGATCCTGGCGGTGCCTACGAGCAGTACTTC.